This T cell receptor beta chain was sequenced for a study of vaccination effects on CD4 cells after COVID-19. Pools of viral peptides were used by the ViraFEST assay to expand antigen-specific CD4+ T cells ahead of sequencing. The authors isolated CD4+ T cells after around 10 days of culture. This individual tested PCR-positive for SARS-CoV-2 infection between March and December 2020. In regard to this clone: Its specificity is unknown.

Clones were read by immunoSEQ multiplex PCR, and TCRdb kept only the in-frame ones, dropping some. The table shows about 70,000 clones, with 73% occurring only once. CDR1 and CDR2 (germline): SGDLS, YYNGEE. The CDR3 spans 14 residues. Deletions cut 3 bases from V and 5 bases from J, with 11 bases between. The genes are TRBV9 and TRBJ2-2, with D perhaps TRBD1 (6 bases). This sample comprised CD4+ T cells from PBMCs cultured with HIV peptides, obtained before COVID-19 vaccination. The subset is: HIV-1 Nef peptide pool negative control/reference culture. The TCR sequence derives from a human donor who had a prior SARS-CoV-2 infection. The CDR3 DNA reads as TGTGCCAGCAGCGCAGTTCAGGGGACCGGGGAGCTGTTTTTT. This sequence encodes CASSAVQGTGELFF.